These 2 T cell receptor beta chains came from one sample sequenced in a study of blood T cell repertoires in COVID-19. Generated by immunoSEQ multiplex PCR, the TCRdb table keeps only in-frame clones and is missing some. The sample lists roughly 340,000 clones, approximately 90% occurring once. The sample consisted of PBMCs or T cells enriched from blood (not recorded which). The source is a man younger than 30 who had recovered from COVID-19.

V gene TRBV5-5 combines with J gene TRBJ2-7; TRBD1 matches 8 bases. Germline CDR1 SGHKS, CDR2 YYEKEE (reference sequence). This CDR3 is built from 16 residues. Trimming took 0 bases from V and 1 from J; bases not matched to a gene: 6. The CDR3 DNA sequence: TGTGCCAGCAGCTTGGTCCCCGGGACAGGATCCTACGAGCAGTACTTC. Translated, it gives CASSLVPGTGSYEQYF.

This rearrangement joins TRBV4-1 to TRBJ2-7, with TRBD2 as a possible D gene (6 bases). V was trimmed by 2 bases and J by 0 bases, leaving 11 bases between them. CDR1 MGHRA and CDR2 YSYEKL come from the germline V gene. There are 15 residues in the CDR3. CDR3 sequence: CASSQLERASYEQYF. CDR3 DNA: TGCGCCAGCAGCCAACTTGAGCGGGCCTCCTACGAGCAGTACTTC.